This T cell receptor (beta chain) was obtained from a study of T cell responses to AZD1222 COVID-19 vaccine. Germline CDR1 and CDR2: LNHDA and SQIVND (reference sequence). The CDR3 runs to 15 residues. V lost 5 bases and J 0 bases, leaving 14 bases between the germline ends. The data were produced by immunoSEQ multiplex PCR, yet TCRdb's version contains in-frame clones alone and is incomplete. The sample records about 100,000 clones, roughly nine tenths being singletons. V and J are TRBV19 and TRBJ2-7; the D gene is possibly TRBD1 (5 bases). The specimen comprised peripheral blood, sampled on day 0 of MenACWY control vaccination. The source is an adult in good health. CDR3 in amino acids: CASSDTTASSYEQYF. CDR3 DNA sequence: TGTGCCAGTAGTGACACGACAGCGAGCTCCTACGAGCAGTACTTC.